This T cell receptor (beta chain) was sequenced for a study of OX40 agonist ivuxolimab in advanced cancers. Assay: immunoSEQ multiplex PCR; the TCRdb copy retains only in-frame clones and omits some. The repertoire consists of about 48,000 clones, with under 85% occurring once and the leading ten covering 1.2%. The specimen was CD4+ or CD8+ T cells sorted from blood, collected in a trial of the OX40 agonist ivuxolimab. The source is an adult with an advanced solid tumor such as melanoma, head and neck, liver or kidney cancer.

In nucleotides, the CDR3 is TGTGCCAGCAGCCTCCGGTGGGAAAGGGCTTCCGAGCAGTACTTC. Its protein product is CASSLRWERASEQYF. The genes are TRBV6-6 and TRBJ2-7; D not resolved. Trimming removed 6 bases at V and 6 bases at J, with 21 bases between. CDR3 length: 15 amino acids. Germline V gene data show CDR1 as MNHNY and CDR2 as SVGAGI (reference sequence).